The rows below give T cell receptor beta chains drawn from one sample of a study of cytomegalovirus exposure and HLA in healthy donors. Method: immunoSEQ multiplex PCR; TCRdb's copy keeps in-frame clones and lacks some. This sample has about 94,000 clones; roughly 80% occur once, and the top ten carry over 9%. Material: PBMCs. The origin of the receptors is a human donor in good health. The CDR3 runs from the conserved cysteine through the conserved F or W.

v_gene,j_gene,CDR3aa
TRBV5-1,TRBJ2-1,CASRRPEGASGVYNEQFF
TRBV5-6,TRBJ2-5,CASSSAAGEQYF
TRBV30,TRBJ1-3,CAWSVPQGGNTIYF
TRBV28,TRBJ2-2,CASRSRTQVTGELFF
TRBV2,TRBJ2-5,CASTGAGETQYF
TRBV5-6,TRBJ1-2,CASSLISPGYGYTF
TRBV5-4,TRBJ2-7,CASSSGTGGEQYF
TRBV7-9,TRBJ2-2,CASSPNRATGELFF
TRBV2,TRBJ1-4,CASSRGQGVAREKLFF
TRBV10-1,TRBJ1-4,CASSELGRTNEKLFF
TRBV21-1,TRBJ2-7,CASSKEASGGYEQYF
TRBV6-5,TRBJ1-6,CASSYSIGGNNSPLHF
TRBV19,TRBJ1-5,CASSTTGYQPQHF
TRBV13,TRBJ2-5,CASSYQTSGKETQYF